The 29 T cell receptor beta chains below were found in one sample sequenced in a study of graft-versus-host responses after intestinal transplantation (dated by TCRdb to the early 2020s). Receptors were amplified or captured by the immunoSEQ multiplex PCR assay. TCRdb took this table from immuneACCESS and kept in-frame rearrangements with V and J called. Such tables lack part of the clones; where checked against another copy, unresolved V genes explain under half of the gap, and the rest is unexplained. Present in this sample are about 9,800 clones, around 91% of which were seen just once. Roughly 2.5% of the sample is in the top ten clones. Sequenced here: PBMCs, sampled 43 to 45 days after intestinal transplant. The receptors derive from a human patient who received an intestinal transplant, so some T cells may come from the graft donor.

The chain recombines TRBV2 with TRBJ2-1; possible D gene TRBD1, 5 bases. Looked up from germline, CDR1 is SNHLY and CDR2 is FYNNEI. CDR3 length: 12 residues. Trimming stripped 6 bases from V and 4 bases from J, with 7 bases between. The CDR3 reads CASRGPYNEQFF. The CDR3 bases are TGTGCCAGCAGGGGGCCGTACAATGAGCAGTTCTTC.

The chain recombines TRBV13 with TRBJ1-1, with D possibly TRBD1 on 6 matching bases. Germline V gene lookup returns CDR1 PRHDT and CDR2 FYEKMQ (reference sequence). CDR3 length: 15 amino acids. The V end was cut by 3 bases, the J end by 0 bases, with 11 bases between. As DNA, the CDR3 is TGTGCCAGCAGCTTTTTGGGACATATGAACACTGAAGCTTTCTTT. Translation: CASSFLGHMNTEAFF.

The chain joins TRBV6-5 to TRBJ2-4; D may correspond to TRBD1 or TRBD2 (6 bases each). The CDR3 totals 14 residues. The germline V gene encodes CDR1 MNHEY and CDR2 SVGAGI. Trimming took 6 bases from V and 3 from J, leaving 12 bases between them. In nucleotides, the CDR3 is TGTGCCAGCAGGAGGGGGGTGGGCAAAAACATTCAGTACTTC. It encodes CASRRGVGKNIQYF.

The chain carries TRBV7-6 and TRBJ2-1; a possible D gene is TRBD2 (5 bases). This CDR3 is 14 amino acids long. Germline CDR1 SGHVS, CDR2 FNYEAQ. V lost 1 base and J lost 1, with 5 bases in between. CDR3 DNA: TGTGCCAGCAGCTTAGGCGGGTCCTACAATGAGCAGTTCTTC. Translating gives CASSLGGSYNEQFF.

This chain joins TRBV6-1 and TRBJ1-1, with TRBD1 matching 8 bases. Germline assignment: CDR1 MNHNS and CDR2 SASEGT. The J segment lost 4 bases and the V segment lost 2 bases, leaving 9 bases of the junction unmatched. The CDR3 is 16 amino acids. CDR3 residues: CASSEKSGTGGTEAFF. CDR3 in DNA: TGTGCCAGCAGTGAAAAGTCCGGGACAGGCGGCACTGAAGCTTTCTTT.

The V gene is TRBV10-3, the J gene TRBJ1-2; a weak D match, TRBD1 (6 bases). The germline CDR1 and CDR2 sequences are ENHRY and SYGVKD. The CDR3 is 13 residues long. The ends were cut back, 11 bases at V and 3 bases at J, with 16 bases in the middle. The CDR3 DNA sequence: TGTGCCGCACAGGGACTCGCCGACTATGGCTACACCTTC. Encoded protein: CAAQGLADYGYTF.

V gene TRBV7-6 combines with J gene TRBJ2-3; D not certain. V lost 2 bases to trimming and J lost 9 bases, with 12 bases between them. CDR1 SGHVS and CDR2 FNYEAQ come from the germline V gene. The CDR3 contains 13 residues. CDR3 sequence (DNA): TGTGCCAGCAGCTTAATCGGAATCCCGACGCAGTATTTT. This encodes CASSLIGIPTQYF.

This sequence joins TRBV5-4 and TRBJ2-1, with a weak D call TRBD2 (5 bases). V was shortened by 1 base and J by 2 bases, with 10 bases between the two germline ends. Germline V lookup: CDR1 SGHNT, CDR2 YYREEE (reference sequence). This CDR3 is built from 15 residues. CDR3: CASSLRVGAYNEQFF. As DNA, the CDR3 is TGTGCCAGCAGCTTGCGGGTCGGGGCCTACAATGAGCAGTTCTTC.

This clone was detected a few times. The rearrangement links TRBV9 to TRBJ2-3; 8 positions match TRBD2. V dropped 4 bases and J dropped 6; count of bases not matched to a gene: 10. The germline V gene has CDR1 SGDLS and CDR2 YYNGEE. CDR3 length: 15 amino acids. The CDR3 DNA reads TGTGCCAGCAGCCCGCGGGGGGTCCTATTCGATACGCAGTATTTT. The encoded protein is CASSPRGVLFDTQYF.

The chain couples TRBV5-5 to TRBJ2-7, with TRBD1 matching 8 bases. The J segment lost 2 bases and the V segment lost 3 bases, leaving 4 bases of the junction unmatched. Germline CDR1 is SGHKS and CDR2 is YYEKEE (reference sequence). This CDR3 region has 14 residues. CDR3 sequence: CASSSRDRTYEQYF. CDR3 bases: TGTGCCAGCAGCTCCCGGGACAGGACCTACGAGCAGTACTTC.

This chain connects TRBV14 to TRBJ2-2; 9 nucleotides match TRBD1. V lost 1 base, J lost 6 bases, and 6 bases stayed unmatched. CDR3 size: 16 residues. Germline loops: CDR1 SGHDN, CDR2 FVKESK. For the CDR3, the DNA is TGTGCCAGCAGCCAAGGACAGGGGGTATTCGCCGGGGAGCTGTTTTTT. This sequence encodes CASSQGQGVFAGELFF.

The chain's CDR3 is CASSALPGGLTDTQYF. CDR3 DNA sequence: TGTGCCAGTAGTGCCCTGCCGGGGGGGCTTACAGATACGCAGTATTTT. The chain combines TRBV19 with TRBJ2-3; 8 nucleotides align to TRBD2. Trimming cost V 5 bases and J 3 bases; bases outside gene matches: 10. CDR3 length: 16 residues. Per the germline V gene, CDR1 is LNHDA and CDR2 is SQIVND (reference sequence).

This clone was observed once. This chain joins TRBV2 and TRBJ2-7, with a weak D call TRBD1 (5 bases). Trimming took 5 bases from V and 3 from J, leaving 11 bases between them. Germline V gene sequence: CDR1 SNHLY, CDR2 FYNNEI. The CDR3 runs 13 residues. CDR3 protein: CASSRQGSYEQYF. The CDR3, as DNA: TGTGCCAGCAGTCGTCAGGGTAGCTACGAGCAGTACTTC.

The chain couples TRBV7-6 to TRBJ1-1; 7 bases align to TRBD1. Germline V gives CDR1 SGHVS, CDR2 FNYEAQ. The CDR3 extends over 16 amino acids. Trimming took 2 bases from V and 1 from J; bases not matched to a gene: 7. The CDR3 bases are TGTGCCAGCAGCTTATGGGAGGGACAGCGGAACACTGAAGCTTTCTTT. Translation gives CASSLWEGQRNTEAFF. The full variable domain, completed using reference TRBV7-6 and TRBJ1-1, is GAGVSQSPRYKVTKRGQDVALRCDPISGHVSLYWYRQALGQGPEFLTYFNYEAQQDKSGLPNDRFSAERPEGSISTLTIQRTEQRDSAMYRCASSLWEGQRNTEAFFGQGTRLTVV.

This clone is a singleton in its sample. The rearrangement links TRBV2 to TRBJ2-3, with D unresolved. Trimming left V 3 bases short and J 1 base short, with 8 bases between. The CDR3 is 14 residues long. CDR1 is SNHLY and CDR2 is FYNNEI in the germline V gene. CDR3: CASSEMAGTDTQYF. The DNA for the CDR3 is TGTGCCAGCAGTGAGATGGCAGGCACAGATACGCAGTATTTT.

The chain couples TRBV10-1 to TRBJ2-1; D might be TRBD1 or TRBD2, each matching 5 bases. CDR1 and CDR2 (germline): WNHNN, SYGVQD (reference sequence). V lost 6 bases and J 0 bases, leaving 15 bases between the germline ends. The CDR3 extends over 16 amino acids. The CDR3 DNA reads TGCGCCAGCAGCCCGGTCGGGACGGGCTCCTACAATGAGCAGTTCTTC. Amino acids: CASSPVGTGSYNEQFF.

This clone was observed a handful of times. This sample includes further DNA sequences coding for the same CDR3. This chain uses TRBV4-1 with TRBJ1-1, with D possibly TRBD1 on 6 matching bases. With 3 bases removed from V and 1 base from J, the gap between germline ends came to 9 bases. The length of the CDR3 is 14 residues. CDR1 and CDR2 (germline): MGHRA, YSYEKL. The CDR3 DNA follows: TGCGCCAGCAGCCAGGACAGCACGAACACTGAAGCTTTCTTT. It specifies CASSQDSTNTEAFF.

V and J are TRBV9 and TRBJ2-1; TRBD2 matches at 16 bases. Germline V lookup: CDR1 SGDLS, CDR2 YYNGEE. J lost 6 bases, V lost 0 bases, and 6 bases had no gene match. The CDR3 is 18 residues long. For the CDR3, the DNA is TGTGCCAGCAGCGTAGAAGGGACTAGCGGGAGGGGACTCAATGAGCAGTTCTTC. Translated: CASSVEGTSGRGLNEQFF.

The V call is TRBV5-1, the J call TRBJ2-1, with TRBD2 as a possible D gene (6 bases). Germline values: CDR1 SGHRS, CDR2 YFSETQ. CDR3 size: 17 residues. V dropped 2 bases and J dropped 0 bases, with 15 bases sitting between them. The CDR3: CASSFYFGGSSYNEQFF. The CDR3 DNA follows: TGCGCCAGCAGCTTCTACTTTGGGGGGAGCTCCTACAATGAGCAGTTCTTC.

This chain uses TRBV2 with TRBJ1-5; D ambiguous. The ends were cut back, 4 bases at V and 5 bases at J, with 18 bases in the middle. Germline V CDR1 and CDR2: SNHLY, FYNNEI. The CDR3 consists of 16 residues. DNA of the CDR3: TGTGCCAGCAGTGGACCCTCGGGGTTCCATGATCAGCCCCAGCATTTT. Its translation is CASSGPSGFHDQPQHF. Looking up the rest from reference TRBV2 and TRBJ1-5 gives the full variable domain: EPEVTQTPSHQVTQMGQEVILRCVPISNHLYFYWYRQILGQKVEFLVSFYNNEISEKSEIFDDQFSVERPDGSNFTLKIRSTKLEDSAMYFCASSGPSGFHDQPQHFGDGTRLSIL.

V is TRBV9 and J is TRBJ1-3, with TRBD1 identical over 12 bases. The CDR3 sequence is 16 residues long. Per germline, CDR1 SGDLS and CDR2 YYNGEE. Unmatched junction bases numbered 5, after V lost 3 bases and J lost 4 bases. The CDR3 is CASSDGTGGRGNTIYF. CDR3 sequence (DNA): TGTGCCAGCAGCGACGGGACAGGGGGCAGAGGAAACACCATATATTTT.

This sequence joins TRBV4-2 and TRBJ1-4; 8 bases align to TRBD1. From germline, CDR1 is LGHNA and CDR2 YNFKEQ. V shed 3 bases and J 8 bases; nucleotides not matched to a gene: 5. CDR3 length equals 14 residues. The DNA of the CDR3 is TGTGCCAGCAGCCAGACAGGGGCCAGCGAAAAACTGTTTTTT. Protein sequence: CASSQTGASEKLFF.

The chain links TRBV5-4 to TRBJ2-1, with D possibly TRBD2 on 6 matching bases. V gave up 4 bases and J gave up 9 bases, with 8 bases separating them. CDR1 and CDR2 (germline): SGHNT, YYREEE (reference sequence). The CDR3 extends over 11 amino acids. This chain's CDR3 is CASSLSGEQFF. CDR3 nucleotides: TGTGCCAGCAGCCTTAGCGGTGAGCAGTTCTTC.

The chain employs TRBV19 and TRBJ1-1; no clear D gene. There are 14 residues in the CDR3. Germline-derived CDR1 and CDR2 are LNHDA and SQIVND (reference sequence). The V and J ends lost 0 bases and 1 base respectively, with 6 bases between them. The chain's CDR3 is CASSIEGGNTEAFF. In DNA form, the CDR3 reads TGTGCCAGTAGTATAGAGGGAGGGAACACTGAAGCTTTCTTT.

The chain combines TRBV2 with TRBJ2-2; D is perhaps TRBD2 (5 bases). Germline V gives CDR1 SNHLY, CDR2 FYNNEI. The germline V and J ends were trimmed by 6 bases and 2 bases, with 22 bases remaining between them. This CDR3 has 18 amino acids. The CDR3 sequence: CASSPISDGGRNTGELFF. The CDR3 DNA is TGTGCCAGCAGCCCAATCTCTGACGGAGGAAGAAACACCGGGGAGCTGTTTTTT. Full variable domain (rest looked up from reference TRBV2 and TRBJ2-2): EPEVTQTPSHQVTQMGQEVILRCVPISNHLYFYWYRQILGQKVEFLVSFYNNEISEKSEIFDDQFSVERPDGSNFTLKIRSTKLEDSAMYFCASSPISDGGRNTGELFFGEGSRLTVL.

The V and J genes are TRBV15 and TRBJ2-2, with 12 bases aligning to TRBD2. Germline V gene sequence: CDR1 LNHNV, CDR2 YYDKDF (reference sequence). The CDR3 runs 20 residues. The J segment lost 2 bases and the V segment lost 2 bases, leaving 12 bases of the junction unmatched. DNA of the CDR3: TGTGCCACCAGCAGATATACGCTAGCGGGAGGGCCCGGCAACACCGGGGAGCTGTTTTTT. Protein sequence: CATSRYTLAGGPGNTGELFF.

Comment on this clone: The same CDR3 can be traced to other DNA sequences in this sample. The genes are TRBV5-1 and TRBJ2-7; tentatively, D is TRBD1 or TRBD2 (6 bases each). Germline assignment: CDR1 SGHRS and CDR2 YFSETQ. Trimming took off 1 base at V and 4 bases at J, with 12 bases between the two ends. The CDR3 is 14 residues long. The CDR3 reads CASSLRGAPYEQYF. The CDR3 nucleotides read TGCGCCAGCAGCTTGAGGGGGGCTCCTTACGAGCAGTACTTC.

CDR3 DNA: TGTGCCTGGAGTCCAAGCGGGAGGAGGTTTGCCGAGCAGTACTTC. It specifies CAWSPSGRRFAEQYF. The chain employs TRBV30 and TRBJ2-7, with TRBD2 identical over 9 bases. Trimming cost V 2 bases and J 6 bases; bases outside gene matches: 11. Per the germline V gene, CDR1 is GTSNPN and CDR2 is SVGIG (reference sequence). The CDR3 totals 15 residues. Complete variable domain (other parts from reference TRBV30 and TRBJ2-7): SQTIHQWPATLVQPVGSPLSLECTVEGTSNPNLYWYRQAAGRGLQLLFYSVGIGQISSEVPQNLSASRPQDRQFILSSKKLLLSDSGFYLCAWSPSGRRFAEQYFGPGTRLTVT.

The chain employs TRBV6-6 and TRBJ2-1; 15 bases match TRBD2. In germline, CDR1 is MNHNY, CDR2 SVGAGI (reference sequence). V lost 6 bases to trimming and J lost 8 bases; unmatched junction nucleotides: 2. The CDR3 extends over 14 amino acids. The CDR3: CASSGLAGGDEQFF. The CDR3 DNA follows: TGTGCCAGCAGCGGACTAGCGGGAGGGGATGAGCAGTTCTTC.